This TCR beta chain was sequenced for a study of T cells after yellow fever vaccination. As for the study in general: The fractions with low cell numbers were processed using SMART-Seq v4 Ultra Low Input.

This clonotype was seen only a few times. Antigen: not known. TCRdb reprocessed the 5' RACE reads with MiXCR, giving one entry per CDR3 protein. The repertoire holds about 230,000 distinct CDR3 sequences, with 5.5% to 8.5% as singletons. Study-level results: Abundant bulk-derived clonotypes could contaminate FACS-sorted repertoires. Post-booster repertoires contained most primary-vaccination clones again (almost 97% CD4, around 89% CD8). Though weaker, the secondary response peaked faster, on day 5 versus 15.

The source is a man in his thirties or forties who received the YFV17D yellow fever vaccine. This material consisted of CD4+ T cells sorted from PBMCs, taken on the day of the yellow fever booster vaccination.

For the CDR3, the DNA is TGTGCCAGCAACCATTTAGCGGGAGGTGCAGAGACCCAGTACTTC. Translating it yields CASNHLAGGAETQYF. The chain uses TRBV28 and TRBJ2-5, with 10 positions matching TRBD2. Germline CDR1 and CDR2: MDHEN and SYDVKM. The CDR3 has 15 amino acids. V lost 7 bases, J lost 4 bases, and 9 bases stayed unmatched.